This T cell receptor (beta chain) was found in a study of Graves' ophthalmopathy and Graves' hyperthyroidism (dated by TCRdb to 2017 to 2018). The study in broad terms: Hyperthyroidism was defined as stable when no progression to ophthalmopathy occurred within 18 months of follow-up. The study used TCR beta repertoire signatures to distinguish Graves' ophthalmopathy from Graves' hyperthyroidism and to predict progression to ophthalmopathy. In total, 135 blood samples were TCR-sequenced: 40 to 45 ophthalmopathy, 75 hyperthyroidism and some 17 hyperthyroidism-to-ophthalmopathy patients. A discovery set of 100 patients (roughly 41 ophthalmopathy, fewer than 60 stable hyperthyroidism) was enrolled to explore V-J signatures distinguishing ophthalmopathy from hyperthyroidism. The independent validation cohort included 18 hyperthyroidism patients plus 17 patients who later progressed from hyperthyroidism to ophthalmopathy. T-cell repertoires of thyroid tissue and blood were compared in several hyperthyroidism patients. Following sampling, methimazole starting at 30 mg daily was administered to hyperthyroidism patients, and high-dose intravenous methylprednisolone was administered to ophthalmopathy patients.

General conclusions and limits of the study: Most of the expanded thyroid clonotypes with a frequency above 0.001 were also detected in blood, and it was suggested that the thyroid immune response may be reflected by blood repertoires. Ophthalmopathy was separated from stable hyperthyroidism by the 13-signature model with roughly 90% sensitivity and around 81% specificity in cross-validation and with 80%/75% in the test set. In validation, the model predicted ophthalmopathy progression with 55% to 71% sensitivity and about 77% specificity; some 13 predicted patients were CT-confirmed with GO in a median of around 6 months. Sample size was not predetermined statistically, and investigators were not blinded to group allocation.

Patients with hyperthyroidism were aged 18 to 65 years, had been newly diagnosed, and had a disease duration of less than 2 months. Patients with other autoimmune diseases, uncontrolled infections, pregnancy or lactation were excluded from the study. Diagnosis relied on clinical symptoms, serum thyroxine, TRAb, thyroid ultrasound and orbital computed tomography. Total RNA was extracted with Trizol reagent and quality-checked on an Agilent 2100 Bioanalyzer. As to this clonotype: The antigen this receptor binds is unknown. The input lacks base qualities; no much larger clone sits a single base away.

For repertoire sequencing, the TCR beta CDR3 regions were amplified from RNA transcripts. A first-round RT-PCR used HTBI primers with the Qiagen OneStep RT-PCR kit, followed by a second-round multiplex PCR, size selection and purification. Libraries were sequenced on an Illumina HiSeq2000 using paired-end 100 bp reads. The published analysis was carried out like this. SOAPnuke was used to process the reads, removing any read that contained adapters or uncalled bases, had a mean Phred below 15, or lacked an exact match to the constant primer or identifier. High-quality paired reads were merged with COPE v1.2.5. Each unique nucleotide sequence was defined as a clonotype, and clonotypes were aligned to IMGT TRB V, D and J references with MiTCR v1.1. The analysis was limited to V-J combinations with a frequency above 0.0001, which together covered approximately 99% of the repertoires. A TCR clonal expansion and chaos score per V-J combination was defined as the ratio of F50 clonal expansion to chaos observed in the TCRdist matrix. Welch's t-statistics and random forest were used to reduce the features to approximately 13 V-J combinations, which were then used as input to a naive Bayes classifier. The Morisita-Horn index was used to measure how similar the thyroid and blood repertoires were. The raw public data were reprocessed by TCRdb itself: fastp quality trimming at Q25, MiXCR clonotype calling, in-frame beta chains only. Each record represents a unique CDR3 protein, reported with the most common genes and DNA among its rows. The V and J calls and clone size are TCRdb's, not the authors'. In all, the sample holds more than 1,000,000 distinct CDR3 sequences, and around a third of those were seen once. The ten largest clones capture around 10% of the sample.

The specimen was peripheral blood or thyroid tissue (not recorded which). The sequence derives from an adult man with Graves' hyperthyroidism.

The CDR3 region: CASSPLGVGNSPLHF. The nucleotide sequence is TGTGCCAGCAGTCCCCTCGGGGTTGGGAATTCACCCCTCCACTTT. Recombination connected TRBV27 to TRBJ1-6; a confident D gene designation cannot be given. The CDR3 contains 15 residues, cysteine and phenylalanine counted. The CDR3 DNA has 45 bases and is translated from base 1. CDR1 is given as MNHEY and CDR2 as SMNVEV, both from the germline V gene (reference sequence). The junction shows trimming of 5 bases on V and 7 bases on J, plus 15 bases between the germline ends.